These 7 T cell receptor beta chains were all obtained from the same sample, sequenced in a study of T-cell memory formation after mild COVID-19. TCRdb reanalysed the 5' RACE reads using MiXCR and keeps one entry per CDR3 protein. The table includes about 160,000 distinct CDR3 sequences, around a third detected once. Sequencing input: PBMCs or a T cell subset sorted from them (not recorded which). The receptors were sampled from an adult woman who had mild COVID-19 (a few samples of this study predate the infection). Cell type and time point are not known.

This clonotype has only a few counts. V gene TRBV4-2 combines with J gene TRBJ2-2, with TRBD2 matching over 7 bases. The V segment lost 0 bases and the J segment 3 bases; nucleotides outside the gene matches: 10. Germline values: CDR1 LGHNA, CDR2 YNFKEQ. The CDR3 has 18 residues. Here the CDR3 reads CASSQDQGGGGDTGELFF. In DNA, the CDR3 is TGTGCCAGCAGCCAAGATCAGGGAGGCGGGGGAGACACCGGGGAGCTGTTTTTT.

This chain links TRBV2 with TRBJ1-1; D is unclear. The V gene's germline CDR1 is SNHLY and CDR2 FYNNEI. CDR3 length: 12 residues. Deletions cut 4 bases from V and 7 bases from J, with 10 bases between. DNA for the CDR3: TGTGCCAGCAGTGGACAACGGATTGAAGCTTTCTTT. As protein: CASSGQRIEAFF.

V is TRBV7-3 and J is TRBJ1-5; 11 bases agree with TRBD1. Germline V gives CDR1 SGHTA, CDR2 FQGTGA. V lost 1 base and J lost 6; bases outside the gene matches: 5. The CDR3 length is 16 residues. The CDR3 DNA is TGTGCCAGCAGCTTAAGGACAGGGGGCCGTGGTCAGCCCCAGCATTTT. Its translation is CASSLRTGGRGQPQHF.

The CDR3 protein is CATSGDRGPTDTQYF. CDR3 DNA sequence: TGTGCCACCAGTGGGGACAGGGGTCCTACAGATACGCAGTATTTT. This chain uses TRBV24-1 with TRBJ2-3, with 10 bases fitting TRBD1. Germline V lookup: CDR1 KGHDR, CDR2 SFDVKD. V trimming: 5 bases; J trimming: 3 bases; junction bases outside the gene matches: 4. The CDR3 contains 15 residues.

This rearrangement joins TRBV9 to TRBJ1-6; TRBD1 might be the D (5 bases). Per germline, CDR1 SGDLS and CDR2 YYNGEE. The CDR3 has 17 residues. Deletions cut 4 bases from V and 0 bases from J, with 14 bases between. CDR3 DNA sequence: TGTGCCAGCAGCCCGGGACCTCTGAGCTCCTATAATTCACCCCTCCACTTT. It codes for CASSPGPLSSYNSPLHF.

The rearrangement uses TRBV12-3 or TRBV12-4 and TRBJ2-1; 7 bases are a match to TRBD1. V shed 4 bases and J 10 bases; nucleotides not matched to a gene: 10. CDR3 size: 14 residues. The DNA for the CDR3 is TGTGCCAGCAGTTCATATCAGGGGGTTCTAGAGCAGTTCTTC. Translation: CASSSYQGVLEQFF.

The table lists this clonotype with a few counts. The chain recombines TRBV12-3 or TRBV12-4 with TRBJ2-3; 8 nucleotides align to TRBD1. V was pared by 6 bases and J by 7 bases, with 12 bases of the junction left unmatched. The CDR3 consists of 15 residues. This CDR3 reads CASREGAGGRHTQYF. The CDR3 region has the DNA TGTGCCAGCAGGGAGGGGGCAGGGGGCCGACATACGCAGTATTTT.